The sequence of this T cell receptor beta chain was determined in a study of shared T cell receptors in the human thymus. Germline CDR1 SGHVS, CDR2 FQNEAQ. Trimming at V came to 5 bases and at J to 5 bases, leaving 10 bases not matched to a gene. The CDR3 runs 16 residues. Sequencing used immunoSEQ multiplex PCR; TCRdb keeps in-frame clones, though not all of them. The sample yields 700,000 or so clones, 75% to 90% seen once. This sample also belongs to another study, concerning human thymus T cells. Per that paper: The thymus was resected at corrective cardiac surgery.

What was sequenced was thymocytes. The V call is TRBV7-8, the J call TRBJ2-5, with 11 bases matching TRBD1. The sequence was obtained from a girl under three years old with a congenital heart defect. The DNA of the CDR3 is TGTGCCAGCAGCACGCCGGACAGGGGGCTTACGGAGACCCAGTACTTC. This gives the protein CASSTPDRGLTETQYF.